A selection of T cell receptor beta chains follows, all from one sample in a study of shared clonotypes between healthy human individuals. Profiling relied on immunoSEQ multiplex PCR, and the TCRdb table lists in-frame clones only, not all of them. The sample contains fewer than 700,000 clones, about 95% of which appear only once. Sequenced input: naive CD8+ T cells sorted from blood. The receptors here all came from a woman in her thirties in good health. Each CDR3 is given without its conserved first and last residue.

v_gene	CDR3aa
TRBV5-4	ASSLVTSYNEQF
TRBV5-4	ASRGDSEEGIGYEQY
TRBV6-5	ASSYAASLDEY
TRBV2	ASSGENTVDEQF
TRBV19	ASSRDTSTDTQY
TRBV27	ASSPGEDGYEQY
TRBV19	ASQENTEAF
TRBV2	ASSEDRRSFYEQY
TRBV10-1	ASSESLEYEQY
TRBV6-6	ASSYSTVNTEAF
TRBV7-9	ASARDSEETQY
TRBV28	ASRRAGADNEQF
TRBV19	ASMDGPPSYNEQF
TRBV6-6	ASGAAAYEQY
TRBV29-1	SVEYRGGYT
TRBV30	AWSRINTEAF
TRBV7-8	ASSLPLSRTSHEQF
TRBV7-2	ASSSEETQY
TRBV9	ASSGWTGGNYGYT
TRBV9	ASSVARGSFYEQY
TRBV5-1	ASSLAGSSYEQY
TRBV5-1	ASSLITANGEQF
TRBV7-3	ASSLSGGAGDYEQY
TRBV13	ASRGRDTEQF
TRBV29-1	SVFVYSSYNEQF
TRBV7-9	ASSSTGQGVAYEQY
TRBV5-4	ASSLKTGGLYEQY
TRBV6-5	ASSYSNYEQY
TRBV15	ATSRVASGGTYEQY
TRBV5-6	ASSFSGGWTTNEQF
TRBV28	ASSEDFTGYGYT
TRBV6-1	ASSASLAGEAGELF
TRBV6-5	ASSYSGPGNGGELF
TRBV27	ASRERVQETQY
TRBV4-1	ASSQDWGENEQF
TRBV6-1	ASTVAGETYEQY
TRBV5-6	ASSGGTSGISIDTQY
TRBV7-2	ASSFLLAGYQETQY
TRBV27	ASSLILAGYNEQF
TRBV19	ASYPGPTGPDTQY
TRBV9	ASSPSGGPDEQY
TRBV7-9	ASSPDRGFYSEQY
TRBV7-6	ASSETGHEQY
TRBV13	ASSLTSGSYEQY
TRBV6-5	ASSYGSGVEQY
TRBV28	ASSTWGTGAHQPQH
TRBV19	ASSIGYNQPQH
TRBV5-4	ASSLVSVFGGSSIYEQY
TRBV4-1	ASSQEIRVATNEKLF
TRBV19	ASSIELTPDYEQY
TRBV28	ASSPNTEAF
TRBV28	ASSFSESEGVADTQY
TRBV6-5	ASSYQGWANTEAF